This TCR beta chain emerged from a study of blood T cell dynamics during melanoma immunotherapy. Assay: immunoSEQ multiplex PCR; the TCRdb copy retains only in-frame clones and omits some. This table holds roughly 12,000 clones, approximately 88% found once. The CDR3 has 17 residues. V shed 3 bases and J 6 bases; nucleotides not matched to a gene: 6. The germline CDR1 and CDR2 sequences are LGHNA and YSLEER. The time point was: week 3, after first cycle of checkpoint inhibitor. The TCR sequence derives from a human donor with melanoma. The source was blood, collected from a patient treated with checkpoint blockade. The rearrangement links TRBV4-3 to TRBJ2-2, with 14 nucleotides matching TRBD2. The DNA for the CDR3 is TGCGCCAGCAGCCAGGGACTAGCGGGAGATTCCCCCGGGGAGCTGTTTTTT. Translation: CASSQGLAGDSPGELFF.